The rows below give T cell receptor beta chains drawn from one sample of a study of CD8 T cells in Susac syndrome. MiXCR, run by TCRdb on the immunoSEQ multiplex PCR reads, gives a single entry per CDR3 protein. The sample lists over 100,000 distinct CDR3 sequences, 90% to 98% occurring once. Sequencing used CD4+ T cells from PBMCs. The source is a human donor in good health. The CDR3 runs from the conserved cysteine through the conserved F or W. The D gene is left open where the match is weak. The size entry is marked missing in some rows and otherwise reads once, few, many or a size class.

clone size: -; V gene: TRBV29-1; J gene: TRBJ2-5; D gene: -; CDR3 DNA: TGCAGCGTTGATAAATCGATTCGGGCGGGAGAGACCCAGTACTTC; CDR3 protein: CSVDKSIRAGETQYF
clone size: -; V gene: TRBV4-3; J gene: TRBJ2-1; D gene: -; CDR3 DNA: TGCGCCAGCAGCCAAGCTGGGCGGGGTAGTGGGAACAATGAGCAGTTCTTC; CDR3 protein: CASSQAGRGSGNNEQFF
clone size: -; V gene: TRBV19; J gene: TRBJ1-5; D gene: -; CDR3 DNA: TGTGCCAGTAGACTAACAGGATTGGGCAATCAGCCCCAGCATTTT; CDR3 protein: CASRLTGLGNQPQHF
clone size: -; V gene: TRBV6-5; J gene: TRBJ1-1; D gene: -; CDR3 DNA: TGTGCCAGCAGTTACGAGGCTTCGGGCAGAGGGGCTTTCTTT; CDR3 protein: CASSYEASGRGAFF
clone size: -; V gene: TRBV3-1; J gene: TRBJ1-2; D gene: TRBD1; CDR3 DNA: TGTGCCAGCTACCTAACAGGGGTATCGTCTGGCTACACCTTC; CDR3 protein: CASYLTGVSSGYTF
clone size: -; V gene: TRBV29-1; J gene: TRBJ1-1; D gene: -; CDR3 DNA: TGCAGCGTTGAACGGGGGTCCAAGAACACTGAAGCTTTCTTT; CDR3 protein: CSVERGSKNTEAFF
clone size: -; V gene: TRBV29-1; J gene: TRBJ1-2; D gene: -; CDR3 DNA: TGCAGCGTTGCTATCCCTACAGGGCTTAACTATGGCTACACCTTC; CDR3 protein: CSVAIPTGLNYGYTF
clone size: once; V gene: TRBV29-1; J gene: TRBJ2-3; D gene: -; CDR3 DNA: TGCAGCGCCGATAAGGGGCAGAGCACAGATACGCAGTATTTT; CDR3 protein: CSADKGQSTDTQYF
clone size: -; V gene: TRBV7-9; J gene: TRBJ1-1; D gene: -; CDR3 DNA: TGTGCCAGCAGCCCCCAGGGGCCGATGAGGGCTTTCTTT; CDR3 protein: CASSPQGPMRAFF
clone size: -; V gene: TRBV9; J gene: TRBJ2-6; D gene: -; CDR3 DNA: TGTGCCAGCAGCCCCCGGGGGAGGACTGGGGCCAACGTCCTGACTTTC; CDR3 protein: CASSPRGRTGANVLTF
clone size: -; V gene: TRBV29-1; J gene: TRBJ2-7; D gene: TRBD1; CDR3 DNA: TGCAGCGTTCGAGGACAGGGGACCTACGAGCAGTACTTC; CDR3 protein: CSVRGQGTYEQYF
clone size: -; V gene: TRBV5-1; J gene: TRBJ1-1; D gene: -; CDR3 DNA: TGCGCCAGCAGCTTCGGGTGGGGGGATTTTGTCACTGAAGCTTTCTTT; CDR3 protein: CASSFGWGDFVTEAFF
clone size: -; V gene: TRBV7-8; J gene: TRBJ2-3; D gene: -; CDR3 DNA: TGTGCCAGCAGCTCGGACCATACGCAGTATTTT; CDR3 protein: CASSSDHTQYF
clone size: -; V gene: TRBV12-3/TRBV12-4; J gene: TRBJ1-2; D gene: -; CDR3 DNA: TGTGCCAGCAGTGAGGACATTCAGGGATACACCTTC; CDR3 protein: CASSEDIQGYTF
clone size: -; V gene: TRBV5-4; J gene: TRBJ2-6; D gene: TRBD1; CDR3 DNA: TGTGCCAGCAGCCCAACCGGGACAGGGACAACGGGGGCCAACGTCCTGACTTTC; CDR3 protein: CASSPTGTGTTGANVLTF
clone size: once; V gene: TRBV18; J gene: TRBJ2-3; D gene: -; CDR3 DNA: TGTGCCAGCTCACCATTGAGGGTTGGAACAGATACGCAGTATTTT; CDR3 protein: CASSPLRVGTDTQYF
clone size: -; V gene: TRBV18; J gene: TRBJ2-7; D gene: -; CDR3 DNA: TGTGCCAGCTCGTTCGGCGGAGGGATGGAGGAGCAGTACTTC; CDR3 protein: CASSFGGGMEEQYF
clone size: -; V gene: TRBV4-1; J gene: TRBJ2-5; D gene: TRBD2; CDR3 DNA: TGCGCCAGCAGCTTAGGCAACGGGAGGGAGGGGCAAGAGACCCAGTACTTC; CDR3 protein: CASSLGNGREGQETQYF
clone size: once; V gene: TRBV20-1; J gene: TRBJ1-5; D gene: -; CDR3 DNA: TGCAGTGCTAGAAAGGCCCCGCTAGAAAATCAGCCCCAGCATTTT; CDR3 protein: CSARKAPLENQPQHF
clone size: -; V gene: TRBV4-2; J gene: TRBJ2-7; D gene: -; CDR3 DNA: TGTGCCAGCAGCCAAGGACAGGAAATATCCTACGAGCAGTACTTC; CDR3 protein: CASSQGQEISYEQYF
clone size: -; V gene: TRBV11-2; J gene: TRBJ2-3; D gene: -; CDR3 DNA: TGTGCCAGCAGCTCTGACTCCGCGCGCACAGATACGCAGTATTTT; CDR3 protein: CASSSDSARTDTQYF
clone size: -; V gene: TRBV30; J gene: TRBJ2-5; D gene: -; CDR3 DNA: TGTGCCTGGAGCCCTCGCTGGGGGGAGACCCAGTACTTC; CDR3 protein: CAWSPRWGETQYF
clone size: -; V gene: TRBV30; J gene: TRBJ2-7; D gene: -; CDR3 DNA: TGTGCCTGGAGTTACGGGGGTGGTGTGTACGAGCAGTACTTC; CDR3 protein: CAWSYGGGVYEQYF
clone size: -; V gene: TRBV9; J gene: TRBJ2-3; D gene: TRBD1; CDR3 DNA: TGTGCCAGCAGCGGTGACAGGGGGCGCGGGGATACGCAGTATTTT; CDR3 protein: CASSGDRGRGDTQYF
clone size: once; V gene: TRBV6-2/TRBV6-3; J gene: TRBJ2-7; D gene: -; CDR3 DNA: TGTGCCAGCAGTTACAAGGGCCCGACCAGGGAGCAGTACTTC; CDR3 protein: CASSYKGPTREQYF
clone size: -; V gene: TRBV5-1; J gene: TRBJ2-7; D gene: -; CDR3 DNA: TGCGCCAGCAAGAGTGCAAGGGGCGGCGAGCAGTACTTC; CDR3 protein: CASKSARGGEQYF
clone size: -; V gene: TRBV9; J gene: TRBJ2-3; D gene: TRBD2; CDR3 DNA: TGTGCCAGCAGCATTCAGCGGGACACAGATACGCAGTATTTT; CDR3 protein: CASSIQRDTDTQYF
clone size: -; V gene: TRBV20-1; J gene: TRBJ1-1; D gene: -; CDR3 DNA: TGCAGTGCTACCTACAGGGCCTCGAACACTGAAGCTTTCTTT; CDR3 protein: CSATYRASNTEAFF
clone size: -; V gene: TRBV9; J gene: TRBJ2-5; D gene: TRBD2; CDR3 DNA: TGTGCCAGCAGCGTCTCTCCTCTGCTAGCGGAGCAAGAGACCCAGTACTTC; CDR3 protein: CASSVSPLLAEQETQYF
clone size: -; V gene: TRBV7-8; J gene: TRBJ2-3; D gene: TRBD1; CDR3 DNA: TGTGCCAGCAGCCAACAGGTCAGGGGGAGCACAGATACGCAGTATTTT; CDR3 protein: CASSQQVRGSTDTQYF
clone size: -; V gene: TRBV6-2/TRBV6-3; J gene: TRBJ2-2; D gene: TRBD1; CDR3 DNA: TGTGCCGGCTCAACCAGGGGGACCGGGGAGCTGTTTTTT; CDR3 protein: CAGSTRGTGELFF
clone size: -; V gene: TRBV6-5; J gene: TRBJ2-4; D gene: TRBD2; CDR3 DNA: TGTGCCAGCAGTTCGTTCGGGGAGGGATCACATTTCATTCAGTACTTC; CDR3 protein: CASSSFGEGSHFIQYF
clone size: -; V gene: TRBV7-9; J gene: TRBJ2-7; D gene: -; CDR3 DNA: TGTGCCAGCAGCTTCGCGGAGGGGTCCTACGAGCAGTACTTC; CDR3 protein: CASSFAEGSYEQYF
clone size: -; V gene: TRBV27; J gene: TRBJ2-2; D gene: -; CDR3 DNA: TGTGCCAGCAAGAAGGGAACGAACACCGGGGAGCTGTTTTTT; CDR3 protein: CASKKGTNTGELFF
clone size: once; V gene: TRBV9; J gene: TRBJ2-4; D gene: -; CDR3 DNA: TGTGCCAGCAGCGTAGAACCAACAGCCAAAAACATTCAGTACTTC; CDR3 protein: CASSVEPTAKNIQYF
clone size: -; V gene: TRBV29-1; J gene: TRBJ1-2; D gene: TRBD1; CDR3 DNA: TGCAGCGTTGAAGCCTGGGACAGGGATGGCTACACCTTC; CDR3 protein: CSVEAWDRDGYTF
clone size: -; V gene: TRBV6-5; J gene: TRBJ1-6; D gene: -; CDR3 DNA: TGTGCCAGCAGTTTGGACAGATCTAATTCACCCCTCCACTTT; CDR3 protein: CASSLDRSNSPLHF
clone size: -; V gene: TRBV15; J gene: TRBJ1-1; D gene: -; CDR3 DNA: TGTGCCACCAGCCCACGACAGGTACGGAACACTGAAGCTTTCTTT; CDR3 protein: CATSPRQVRNTEAFF
clone size: -; V gene: TRBV29-1; J gene: TRBJ1-4; D gene: TRBD1; CDR3 DNA: TGCAGCGTTGTCCGGACAGGCAGAAAGGGAAAACTGTTTTTT; CDR3 protein: CSVVRTGRKGKLFF
clone size: -; V gene: TRBV19; J gene: TRBJ1-2; D gene: -; CDR3 DNA: TGTGCCAGTAACCCCCAGGGCGGCGACTATGGCTACACCTTC; CDR3 protein: CASNPQGGDYGYTF
clone size: -; V gene: TRBV7-2; J gene: TRBJ2-7; D gene: TRBD1; CDR3 DNA: TGTGCCAGCAGCTTAGCTCCCCAGGGGGCCTACGAGCAGTACTTC; CDR3 protein: CASSLAPQGAYEQYF
clone size: -; V gene: TRBV7-8; J gene: TRBJ2-2; D gene: -; CDR3 DNA: TGTGCCAGCAGCTTAGTGCAAGGAGGACCCGGACTCTGGAACACCGGGGAGCTGTTTTTT; CDR3 protein: CASSLVQGGPGLWNTGELFF
clone size: -; V gene: TRBV11-2; J gene: TRBJ1-5; D gene: -; CDR3 DNA: TGTGCCAGCAGCTTCGGGGGAAGCAATCAGCCCCAGCATTTT; CDR3 protein: CASSFGGSNQPQHF
clone size: -; V gene: TRBV27; J gene: TRBJ1-1; D gene: -; CDR3 DNA: TGTGCCAGCAGTTTACGGGGCGGAACACCGAACACTGAAGCTTTCTTT; CDR3 protein: CASSLRGGTPNTEAFF
clone size: -; V gene: TRBV2; J gene: TRBJ1-1; D gene: -; CDR3 DNA: TGTGCCAGCAGTCCCCTTGGGACTGAAGCTTTCTTT; CDR3 protein: CASSPLGTEAFF
clone size: -; V gene: TRBV9; J gene: TRBJ1-5; D gene: -; CDR3 DNA: TGTGCCAGCAGCCCACCGGGTGTCAATCAGCCCCAGCATTTT; CDR3 protein: CASSPPGVNQPQHF
clone size: -; V gene: TRBV7-3; J gene: TRBJ2-5; D gene: TRBD1; CDR3 DNA: TGTGCCAGCAGCCACACAGGGGGGGAGACCCAGTACTTC; CDR3 protein: CASSHTGGETQYF
clone size: -; V gene: TRBV20-1; J gene: TRBJ2-4; D gene: TRBD2; CDR3 DNA: TGCAGTGCTCCGGGACTAGCACCGAAAAACATTCAGTACTTC; CDR3 protein: CSAPGLAPKNIQYF
clone size: -; V gene: TRBV29-1; J gene: TRBJ2-1; D gene: TRBD2; CDR3 DNA: TGCAGCGCTCTACAGGGGGCGATGGCTAGCGGGAGGGAGCAGTTCTTC; CDR3 protein: CSALQGAMASGREQFF
clone size: once; V gene: TRBV9; J gene: TRBJ2-6; D gene: -; CDR3 DNA: TGTGCCAGCAGCCCCCGAGGGGGGGCGCTCTACTCTGGGGCCAACGTCCTGACTTTC; CDR3 protein: CASSPRGGALYSGANVLTF
clone size: -; V gene: TRBV3-1; J gene: TRBJ2-1; D gene: TRBD2; CDR3 DNA: TGTGCCAGCAGCCCAAGCCTACTAGCGAGCTCCTACAATGAGCAGTTCTTC; CDR3 protein: CASSPSLLASSYNEQFF
clone size: -; V gene: TRBV29-1; J gene: TRBJ2-1; D gene: -; CDR3 DNA: TGCAGCGTTGCCTGGGGGGGCCGAGACAATGAGCAGTTCTTC; CDR3 protein: CSVAWGGRDNEQFF
clone size: -; V gene: TRBV3-1; J gene: TRBJ1-1; D gene: -; CDR3 DNA: TGTGCCAGCAGCCAAGATGGAGGGAACACTGAAGCTTTCTTT; CDR3 protein: CASSQDGGNTEAFF
clone size: -; V gene: TRBV28; J gene: TRBJ1-4; D gene: TRBD1; CDR3 DNA: TGTGCCAGCAGTCTAGGTGGACAGGGGGGTGAAAAACTGTTTTTT; CDR3 protein: CASSLGGQGGEKLFF
clone size: -; V gene: TRBV7-8; J gene: TRBJ2-7; D gene: -; CDR3 DNA: TGTGCCAGCAGCGTCGCGGGCGGAAGCTACGAGCAGTACTTC; CDR3 protein: CASSVAGGSYEQYF
clone size: -; V gene: TRBV20-1; J gene: TRBJ1-5; D gene: -; CDR3 DNA: TGCAGTGCTGGCTACCGGGGCCAGCCCCAGCATTTT; CDR3 protein: CSAGYRGQPQHF
clone size: -; V gene: TRBV4-1; J gene: TRBJ2-7; D gene: TRBD2; CDR3 DNA: TGCGCCAGCAGCCAAGAGCCTAGCGGGACCTATGAGCAGTACTTC; CDR3 protein: CASSQEPSGTYEQYF
clone size: -; V gene: TRBV12-3/TRBV12-4; J gene: TRBJ2-3; D gene: -; CDR3 DNA: TGTGCCAGCAGCCCCGGGAAACAGGGCCCGCCAGATACGCAGTATTTT; CDR3 protein: CASSPGKQGPPDTQYF
clone size: -; V gene: TRBV5-1; J gene: TRBJ1-1; D gene: -; CDR3 DNA: TGCGCCAGCAGCTCGGCCGGGTTGTTCATGAACACTGAAGCTTTCTTT; CDR3 protein: CASSSAGLFMNTEAFF